The 31 T cell receptor beta chains below were found in one sample sequenced in a study of patients and donors after allogeneic stem cell transplantation. TCRdb passed the RT-PCR reads through MiXCR, listing each CDR3 protein once. This repertoire shows 150,000 to 200,000 distinct CDR3 sequences, about 40% found once; its top ten account for about 35%. The sample taken for sequencing was blood, either unsorted or a sorted T cell fraction (not recorded which). The source of these receptors is a human donor who was either an allogeneic HSCT recipient or a stem cell or donor lymphocyte infusion donor (not recorded which). It is not recorded whose cells these are; they may come from a transplant donor.

V usage is TRBV12-3 or TRBV12-4 and J usage is TRBJ2-5, with 7 bases aligning to TRBD1. CDR3 length: 15 residues. Losses at the gene ends were 7 bases for V and 2 bases for J; bases not matched to a gene: 10. The DNA for the CDR3 is TGTGCCAGCACCCTCTCCGGGACAGCACAAGAGACCCAGTACTTC. Translating gives CASTLSGTAQETQYF.

V gene TRBV12-3 or TRBV12-4 combines with J gene TRBJ1-3, with D possibly TRBD1 on 6 matching bases. This CDR3 contains 14 residues. V dropped 5 bases and J dropped 2 bases, with 10 bases sitting between them. CDR3 in DNA: TGTGCCAGCAGTCAAAACAGGGCTGGAAACACCATATATTTT. Residues: CASSQNRAGNTIYF.

This clonotype has just a few counts. V is TRBV27 and J is TRBJ1-5, with a possible D match to TRBD1 (6 bases). CDR3 size: 14 residues. V was trimmed by 3 bases and J by 7 bases, leaving 13 bases between them. Germline-derived CDR1 and CDR2 are MNHEY and SMNVEV (reference sequence). The CDR3 here is CASSFRGLGQPQHF. CDR3 coding DNA: TGTGCCAGCAGTTTTCGGGGGCTGGGGCAGCCCCAGCATTTT.

The chain recombines TRBV6-5 with TRBJ1-4; D not certain. The V end lost 7 bases, the J end lost 8 bases, and 14 bases lay between the germline ends. This CDR3 spans 13 amino acids. Germline CDR1 is MNHEY and CDR2 is SVGAGI. CDR3 coding DNA: TGTGCCAGCACTCCCCGGCAAGGGGAAAAACTGTTTTTT. It codes for CASTPRQGEKLFF.

The chain uses TRBV12-5 and TRBJ1-2; a possible D gene is TRBD1 (5 bases). The germline V and J ends were trimmed by 5 bases and 7 bases, with 17 bases remaining between them. CDR1 is LGHNT and CDR2 is FRNRAP in the germline V gene. The CDR3 has 14 residues. DNA for the CDR3: TGTGCTAGTGGTCAGCCGGGACCGACCCCTGGCTACACCTTC. It is translated as CASGQPGPTPGYTF.

This clonotype was detected only a few times. This chain uses TRBV20-1 with TRBJ2-7; perhaps TRBD2 as D (6 bases). This CDR3 spans 15 amino acids. CDR1 is DFQATT, CDR2 SNEGSKA, per germline (reference sequence). Trimming left V 1 base short and J 6 bases short, with 19 bases between. CDR3 amino acids: CSARVITGEEGEQYF. CDR3 bases: TGCAGTGCTAGAGTAATAACTGGAGAGGAGGGCGAGCAGTACTTC.

This clonotype was detected once. This chain connects TRBV5-6 to TRBJ2-1; TRBD2 matches at 11 bases. CDR1 and CDR2 (germline): SGHDT, YYEEEE. V trimming: 4 bases; J trimming: 6 bases; junction bases outside the gene matches: 6. The CDR3 consists of 15 residues. CDR3 sequence (DNA): TGTGCCAGCAGCCCTACTAGCGGGAGCCTCAATGAGCAGTTCTTC. This gives the protein CASSPTSGSLNEQFF.

The V call is TRBV20-1, the J call TRBJ2-7; TRBD2 aligns across 11 bases. The CDR3 contains 15 residues. Germline V gene data show CDR1 as DFQATT and CDR2 as SNEGSKA (reference sequence). V was pared by 5 bases and J by 0 bases, with 6 bases of the junction left unmatched. The CDR3 DNA reads TGCAGTGCTCCCTCAACTAGCGGGAGCTCCTACGAGCAGTACTTC. Translation: CSAPSTSGSSYEQYF.

This chain connects TRBV24-1 to TRBJ2-1; D is unclear. This CDR3 contains 13 residues. Per the germline V gene, CDR1 is KGHDR and CDR2 is SFDVKD. Trimming pared 4 bases from V and 5 bases from J, leaving 8 bases between. In DNA, the CDR3 is TGTGCCACCAGTGAATTTTTCGACAATGAGCAGTTCTTC. It translates to CATSEFFDNEQFF.

The chain has TRBV12-3 or TRBV12-4 and TRBJ2-1, with a weak D call TRBD2 (6 bases). Trimming pared 0 bases from V and 12 bases from J, leaving 12 bases between. The CDR3 has 13 amino acids. The CDR3 region has the DNA TGTGCCAGCAGTTTAGCGACGGGACTTCCGCAGTTCTTC. This sequence encodes CASSLATGLPQFF.

This clonotype was recorded a few times. The rearrangement joins TRBV21-1 to TRBJ2-2. TRBV21-1 is given as a pseudogene. The length of the CDR3 is 12 residues. The CDR3 region is CASSGRTGELFF. CDR3 nucleotide sequence: TGTGCCAGCAGCGGCAGAACCGGGGAGCTGTTTTTT.

This clonotype appeared a few times. The chain uses TRBV7-9 and TRBJ1-2; TRBD1 matches 9 bases. The CDR3 covers 15 residues. V lost 2 bases, J lost 9 bases, and 10 bases stayed unmatched. CDR1 and CDR2 (germline): SEHNR, FQNEAQ (reference sequence). CDR3 loop: CASSLWGGQGMSYTF. CDR3 nucleotides: TGTGCCAGCAGCTTATGGGGGGGACAGGGCATGAGCTACACCTTC.

This sequence joins TRBV28 and TRBJ1-2; D ambiguous. Germline V gives CDR1 MDHEN, CDR2 SYDVKM. This CDR3 spans 16 amino acids. Trimming left V 5 bases short and J 8 bases short, with 24 bases between. Here the CDR3 reads CASSRVSETVLKGYTF. The CDR3 DNA is TGTGCCAGCAGTCGGGTATCGGAGACGGTTCTTAAGGGCTACACCTTC.

This clonotype was seen a few times. V gene TRBV15 combines with J gene TRBJ1-4, with TRBD1 matching 8 bases. The CDR3 has 16 amino acids. The germline V gene encodes CDR1 LNHNV and CDR2 YYDKDF (reference sequence). Unmatched junction bases numbered 10, after V lost 0 bases and J lost 10 bases. CDR3 residues: CATSRDGGQGTGKLFF. The CDR3 region has the DNA TGTGCCACCAGCAGAGATGGTGGACAGGGTACAGGAAAACTGTTTTTT.

The CDR3 DNA reads as TGTGCCAGCAGTTTAGCGTTGGGGACTAGTGCCAATGAGCAGTTCTTC. Translated: CASSLALGTSANEQFF. The chain uses TRBV12-3 or TRBV12-4 and TRBJ2-1; 8 nucleotides match TRBD2. V shed 0 bases and J 6 bases; nucleotides not matched to a gene: 7. The CDR3 runs 16 residues.

This clonotype was observed a few times. The rearrangement joins TRBV6-1 to TRBJ2-1, with TRBD2 matching 7 bases. The CDR3 is made up of 14 amino acids. With 7 bases clipped from V and 7 bases from J, the junction kept 10 bases outside the gene matches. Germline V CDR1 and CDR2: MNHNS, SASEGT. The CDR3 loop is CASTVGGRRNEQFF. The CDR3 nucleotides are TGTGCCAGCACGGTCGGCGGGAGACGGAATGAGCAGTTCTTC.

This chain links TRBV20-1 with TRBJ1-2; the D is unclear. Trimming stripped 3 bases from V and 8 bases from J, with 7 bases between. This CDR3 is 10 amino acids long. Germline CDR1 and CDR2: DFQATT and SNEGSKA (reference sequence). CDR3 DNA: TGCAGTGCTAGTGGTGAGGGCTACACCTTC. Its translation: CSASGEGYTF.

This clonotype has only a few counts. The V gene is TRBV6-6, the J gene TRBJ1-3; perhaps TRBD1 as D (6 bases). From germline, CDR1 is MNHNY and CDR2 SVGAGI (reference sequence). Trimming took 10 bases from V and 6 from J, leaving 22 bases between them. The CDR3 loop spans 15 amino acids. DNA of the CDR3: TGTGCCACCTTTAACGGCAGGGGCCGGGAAAACACCATATATTTT. Translating gives CATFNGRGRENTIYF.

V gene TRBV6-1 combines with J gene TRBJ1-6; D not resolved. Germline CDR1 is MNHNS and CDR2 is SASEGT. The V end lost 6 bases, the J end lost 5 bases, and 8 bases lay between the germline ends. The CDR3 runs 13 residues. This chain's CDR3 is CASRLADNSPLHF. CDR3 DNA sequence: TGTGCCAGCAGGCTGGCGGATAATTCACCCCTCCACTTT.

This clonotype was recorded a few times. This chain's CDR3 is CSVGNRQGAVNTEAFF. CDR3 in DNA: TGCAGCGTTGGAAATCGTCAGGGGGCAGTCAACACTGAAGCTTTCTTT. The chain is built from TRBV29-1 and TRBJ1-1, with 8 bases fitting TRBD1. V lost 4 bases and J lost 2; bases outside the gene matches: 12. CDR1 SQVTM and CDR2 ANQGSEA come from the germline V gene. This CDR3 has 16 residues.

V and J are TRBV28 and TRBJ2-7, with TRBD2 identical over 9 bases. Unmatched junction bases numbered 12, after V lost 7 bases and J lost 5 bases. Germline CDR1 reads MDHEN; CDR2 reads SYDVKM. This CDR3 has 15 amino acids. The CDR3 coding sequence is TGTGCCAGCACGCATTATAGCGGGAGAGGCGACGAGCAGTACTTC. Translated: CASTHYSGRGDEQYF.

This clonotype was picked up a small number of times. This chain's CDR3 is CASSQNSGRSYEQYF. CDR3 nucleotides: TGTGCCAGCAGCCAGAATAGCGGGAGGTCCTACGAGCAGTACTTC. The V and J genes are TRBV4-2 and TRBJ2-7; 10 nucleotides agree with TRBD2. Germline-derived CDR1 and CDR2 are LGHNA and YNFKEQ. V dropped 3 bases and J dropped 1; count of bases not matched to a gene: 3. CDR3 length equals 15 residues.

This chain uses TRBV19 with TRBJ2-7; D unresolved. Germline-derived CDR1 and CDR2 are LNHDA and SQIVND (reference sequence). This CDR3 has 14 residues. The ends were cut back, 4 bases at V and 0 bases at J, with 10 bases in the middle. The chain's CDR3 is CASSKQISSYEQYF. For the CDR3, the DNA is TGTGCCAGTAGTAAACAGATAAGCTCCTACGAGCAGTACTTC.

The chain couples TRBV12-3 or TRBV12-4 to TRBJ1-2; D is unresolved. V shed 2 bases and J shed 4 bases, with 8 bases lying between them. The CDR3 is 13 residues long. The CDR3 region is CASSLSGPYGYTF. DNA of the CDR3: TGTGCCAGCAGTTTAAGTGGCCCCTATGGCTACACCTTC.

This clonotype was observed a handful of times. The chain carries TRBV12-3 or TRBV12-4 and TRBJ1-3; a weak D match, TRBD1 (5 bases). CDR3 length equals 15 residues. The V end was cut by 4 bases, the J end by 1 base, with 11 bases between. CDR3 DNA sequence: TGTGCCAGCAGTTCACCGGGGGGTTCTGGAAACACCATATATTTT. It yields the protein CASSSPGGSGNTIYF.

The CDR3 DNA sequence: TGTGCCAGCAGCCGAGGGACAGGGAGTCAGCCCCAGCATTTT. This codes for CASSRGTGSQPQHF. This chain links TRBV7-2 with TRBJ1-5, with 9 bases lining up with TRBD1. V lost 5 bases and J lost 6; bases outside the gene matches: 5. CDR3 length equals 14 residues. The germline V gene encodes CDR1 SGHTA and CDR2 FQGNSA.

This clonotype was detected only a few times. This chain links TRBV6-6 with TRBJ1-6; 8 bases line up with TRBD1. Trimming at V came to 7 bases and at J to 7 bases, leaving 9 bases not matched to a gene. Germline-derived CDR1 and CDR2 are MNHNY and SVGAGI (reference sequence). This CDR3 spans 15 amino acids. CDR3 DNA: TGTGCCAGCAAAGAAGGACAGGGTGGGAATTCACCCCTCCACTTT. This gives the protein CASKEGQGGNSPLHF.

The J gene is TRBJ2-1, the V gene TRBV29-1; 10 bases line up with TRBD2. V shed 6 bases, J shed 7 bases, and the junction held 15 bases outside the gene matches. The CDR3 covers 16 residues. The V gene's germline CDR1 is SQVTM and CDR2 ANQGSEA. The DNA of the CDR3 is TGCAGCGTGGTAGGTTATGGGCTAGCGGGAGAGAATGAGCAGTTCTTC. Protein sequence: CSVVGYGLAGENEQFF.

This clonotype has a count of ten or more. The J gene is TRBJ1-5, the V gene TRBV4-2, with D hard to call. From germline, CDR1 is LGHNA and CDR2 YNFKEQ. V was pared by 2 bases and J by 0 bases, with 8 bases between. The CDR3 sequence is 15 residues long. For the CDR3, the DNA is TGTGCCAGCAGCCAAACAAGGGCTAGCAATCAGCCCCAGCATTTT. Protein: CASSQTRASNQPQHF.

V and J are TRBV4-2 and TRBJ1-1, with a possible D match to TRBD1 (5 bases). Trimming cost V 0 bases and J 4 bases, with 6 bases left between them. CDR1 and CDR2 from the germline V gene are LGHNA and YNFKEQ. The CDR3 is 13 amino acids. In nucleotides, the CDR3 is TGTGCCAGCAGCCAAGAGGGGCTCACTGAAGCTTTCTTT. It encodes CASSQEGLTEAFF.

V usage is TRBV28 and J usage is TRBJ1-1; D is ambiguous. The CDR3 spans 13 residues. The germline CDR1 and CDR2 sequences are MDHEN and SYDVKM. The V end was cut by 6 bases, the J end by 1 base, with 9 bases between. CDR3 amino acids: CASRPTKNTEAFF. DNA of the CDR3: TGTGCCAGCAGACCCACAAAGAACACTGAAGCTTTCTTT.